The clone carrying this TCR beta chain was seen many times. Its antigen is as yet unknown. MiXCR was run by TCRdb on the 5' RACE reads, yielding one entry per CDR3 protein. The sample contains 40,000 or so distinct CDR3 sequences, over 12% of which appear only once. This record belongs to a study of neurological immune-mediated disorders. Germline lookup yields CDR1 LGHDT and CDR2 YNNKEL (reference sequence). V was pared by 1 base and J by 2 bases, with 10 bases between. CDR3 length: 15 amino acids. Whole-study findings and limits: The study found no CDR3 amino acid sequences shared by expanded clones across subjects, suggesting private repertoires in all groups.

The sample comprised PBMCs. The rearrangement uses TRBV3-1 and TRBJ2-3; D may be TRBD1 (6 bases). This TCR came from a woman between 45 and 65 years old with HTLV-1-associated myelopathy (HAM/TSP). The CDR3 region has the DNA TGTGCCAGCAGCCAAGCCCAGGGGTACACAGATACGCAGTATTTT. Protein: CASSQAQGYTDTQYF.